This T cell receptor beta chain appears in the sequencing data of a study of cytomegalovirus exposure and HLA in healthy donors. Study-wide background: Later, an analysis reported that the 120 or so validation repertoires had used the same platform as the approximately 720 first-cohort repertoires. Study results and caveats: Overall, under 200 TCR beta chains were annotated as cytomegalovirus-associated. Later, an analysis found that TCR clusters from the first cohort tended to co-occur in the roughly 120 validation repertoires.

Sequencing was performed with immunoSEQ multiplex PCR; in TCRdb, only in-frame clones are kept and a portion is missing. The sample lists tens of thousands of clones, 90% occurring once. Among the 120 subjects of the validation cohort, separate from the 666-subject first cohort, were the donors. Points on this clone: Its antigen remains unidentified.

The CDR3 is 19 residues long. Trimming at V came to 2 bases and at J to 7 bases, leaving 14 bases not matched to a gene. Germline V lookup: CDR1 LNHNV, CDR2 YYDKDF (reference sequence). The sample comprised PBMCs. The chain carries TRBV15 and TRBJ2-1; 13 nucleotides agree with TRBD2. This TCR derives from a man aged 18 to 30 in good health and CMV-seronegative. CDR3 nucleotides: TGTGCCACCAGCAGAATACGGGAACCACTAGCGGGAGGGCCTAATGAGCAGTTCTTC. Residues: CATSRIREPLAGGPNEQFF.